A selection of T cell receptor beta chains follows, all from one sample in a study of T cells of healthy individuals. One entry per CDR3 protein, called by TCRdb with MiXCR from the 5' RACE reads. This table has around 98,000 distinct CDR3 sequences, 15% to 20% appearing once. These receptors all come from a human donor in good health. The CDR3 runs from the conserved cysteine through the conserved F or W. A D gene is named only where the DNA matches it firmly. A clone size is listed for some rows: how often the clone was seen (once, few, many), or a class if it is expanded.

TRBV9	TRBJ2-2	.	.	CASSAHGEAADTGELFF	TGTGCCAGCAGCGCGCACGGGGAAGCAGCAGACACCGGGGAGCTGTTTTTT
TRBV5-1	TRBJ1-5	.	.	CASSLRGGNNQPQHF	TGCGCCAGCAGCTTGCGTGGTGGGAATAATCAGCCCCAGCATTTT
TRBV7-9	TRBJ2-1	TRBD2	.	CASSFPAGTSPIHEQFF	TGTGCCAGCAGCTTCCCTGCCGGGACTAGCCCGATACATGAGCAGTTCTTC
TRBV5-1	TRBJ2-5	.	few	CASSSGDTYQETQETQYF	TGCGCCAGCAGCTCAGGAGATACTTACCAAGAGACCCAAGAGACCCAGTACTTC
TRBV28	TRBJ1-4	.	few	CASSGASRWLFF	TGTGCCAGCAGCGGGGCATCCCGGTGGCTGTTTTTT
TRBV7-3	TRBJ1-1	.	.	CASSSGGVTNTEAFF	TGTGCCAGCAGCTCGGGGGGAGTAACTAACACTGAAGCTTTCTTT
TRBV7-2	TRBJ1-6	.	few	CASSFFGQNNSPLHF	TGTGCCAGCAGCTTCTTTGGGCAAAATAATTCACCCCTCCACTTT
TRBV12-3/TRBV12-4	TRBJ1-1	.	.	CASSFRFMNTEAFF	TGTGCCAGCAGTTTTCGGTTCATGAACACTGAAGCTTTCTTT
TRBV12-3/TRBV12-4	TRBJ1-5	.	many	CASRKDEGQPQHF	TGTGCCAGCAGGAAAGATGAGGGGCAGCCCCAGCATTTT
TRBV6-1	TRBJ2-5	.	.	CASRANQETQYF	TGTGCCAGCAGGGCAAACCAAGAGACCCAGTACTTC
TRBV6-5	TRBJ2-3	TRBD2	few	CASSYNTGTSGTDTQYF	TGTGCCAGCAGTTACAACACCGGGACTAGCGGCACAGATACGCAGTATTTT
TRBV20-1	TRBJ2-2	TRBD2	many	CSARDLAGDTGELFF	TGCAGTGCTAGAGATCTAGCGGGGGACACCGGGGAGCTGTTTTTT
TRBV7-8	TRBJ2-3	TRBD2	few	CASSSPGSAGESDTQYF	TGTGCCAGCAGCTCCCCGGGTTCAGCGGGAGAGTCAGATACGCAGTATTTT
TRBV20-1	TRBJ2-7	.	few	CSARDPALAGEQYF	TGCAGTGCTAGAGATCCGGCACTAGCAGGCGAGCAGTACTTC
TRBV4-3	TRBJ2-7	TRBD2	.	CASSRAGDLYEQYF	TGCGCCAGCAGCAGGGCGGGGGACCTCTACGAGCAGTACTTC
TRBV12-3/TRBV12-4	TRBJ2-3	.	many	CASRLTPDTQYF	TGTGCCAGCAGACTCACACCGGATACGCAGTATTTT
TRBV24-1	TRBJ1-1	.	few	CATSDLKDFDTEAFF	TGTGCCACCAGTGATTTGAAGGATTTCGACACTGAAGCTTTCTTT
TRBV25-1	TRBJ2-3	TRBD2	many	CASRGRESTDTQYF	TGTGCCAGTCGTGGGAGGGAGAGCACAGATACGCAGTATTTT
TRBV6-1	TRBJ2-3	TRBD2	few	CASGGLVADTQYF	TGTGCCAGCGGCGGACTAGTGGCAGATACGCAGTATTTT
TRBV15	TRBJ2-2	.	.	CATSREGRRTGELFF	TGTGCCACCAGCAGAGAGGGTCGTAGGACCGGGGAGCTGTTTTTT
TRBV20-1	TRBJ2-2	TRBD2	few	CSAPGTRDTGELFF	TGCAGTGCTCCGGGGACTAGGGACACCGGGGAGCTGTTTTTT
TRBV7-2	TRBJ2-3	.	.	CASSLTTSTDTQYF	TGTGCCAGCAGCTTAACGACTAGCACAGATACGCAGTATTTT
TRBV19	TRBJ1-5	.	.	CASSETSNQPQHF	TGTGCCAGTAGTGAGACAAGCAATCAGCCCCAGCATTTT
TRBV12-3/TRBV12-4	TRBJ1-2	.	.	CASSLKGPANYGYTF	TGTGCCAGCAGTTTAAAGGGGCCAGCTAACTATGGCTACACCTTC
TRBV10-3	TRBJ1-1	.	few	CATAGVGTEAFF	TGTGCCACGGCCGGGGTGGGGACTGAAGCTTTCTTT
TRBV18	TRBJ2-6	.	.	CASSPPKGTGANVLTF	TGTGCCAGCTCACCACCTAAAGGTACAGGGGCCAACGTCCTGACTTTC
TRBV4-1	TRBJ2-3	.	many	CASSQDPGPRVTDTQYF	TGCGCCAGCAGCCAAGATCCGGGACCGCGTGTCACAGATACGCAGTATTTT
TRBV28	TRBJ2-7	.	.	CASSIISGSSYEQYF	TGTGCCAGCAGTATTATTTCGGGCTCCTCCTACGAGCAGTACTTC
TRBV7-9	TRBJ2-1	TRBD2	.	CASSLGNSGNLDEQFF	TGTGCCAGCAGCTTAGGAAATAGCGGGAACCTGGATGAGCAGTTCTTC
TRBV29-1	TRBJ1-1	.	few	CSVSNRVSNTEAFF	TGCAGCGTTTCCAACAGGGTCTCTAACACTGAAGCTTTCTTT
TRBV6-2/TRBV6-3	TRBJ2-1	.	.	CASTHWGRGNEQFF	TGTGCCAGCACCCATTGGGGCAGGGGAAATGAGCAGTTCTTC
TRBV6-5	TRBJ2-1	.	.	CASKGLAYNEQFF	TGTGCCAGCAAAGGACTGGCTTACAATGAGCAGTTCTTC
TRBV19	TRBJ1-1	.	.	CASSGAMNTEAFF	TGTGCCAGTAGTGGCGCAATGAACACTGAAGCTTTCTTT
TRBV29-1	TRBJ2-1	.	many	CSVLTSGAEVYNEQFF	TGCAGCGTTTTAACCTCCGGGGCGGAGGTCTACAATGAGCAGTTCTTC
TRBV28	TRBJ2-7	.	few	CASSGTAGIPYEQYF	TGTGCCAGCAGTGGCACCGCAGGGATTCCCTACGAGCAGTACTTC
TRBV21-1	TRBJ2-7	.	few	CASSKVWDPTYEQYF	TGTGCCAGCAGCAAAGTATGGGACCCCACTTACGAGCAGTACTTC
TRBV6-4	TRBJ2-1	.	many	CASSNGTYNEQFF	TGTGCCAGCAGTAACGGGACATACAATGAGCAGTTCTTC
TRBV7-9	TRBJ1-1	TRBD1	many	CASSLGDSAFF	TGTGCCAGCAGCTTAGGGGACAGTGCTTTCTTT
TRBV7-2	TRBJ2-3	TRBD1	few	CASSLVGTGVTDTQYF	TGTGCCAGCAGCTTAGTGGGGACAGGGGTCACAGATACGCAGTATTTT
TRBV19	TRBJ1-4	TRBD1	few	CASTQGTAFNEKLFF	TGTGCCAGTACACAGGGGACAGCCTTTAATGAAAAACTGTTTTTT
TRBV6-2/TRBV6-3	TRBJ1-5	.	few	CASSKFWDVRINQPQHF	TGTGCCAGCAGTAAATTTTGGGACGTTCGCATTAATCAGCCCCAGCATTTT
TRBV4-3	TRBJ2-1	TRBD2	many	CASSQDRAGGLNFLGEQFF	TGCGCCAGCAGCCAAGATAGAGCGGGGGGGCTTAATTTTTTGGGGGAGCAGTTCTTC
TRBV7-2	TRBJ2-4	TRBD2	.	CASSFLAETKNIQYF	TGTGCCAGCAGCTTTCTAGCGGAGACTAAAAACATTCAGTACTTC
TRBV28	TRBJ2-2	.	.	CASSVQGRHTGELFF	TGTGCCAGCAGCGTACAGGGGAGGCACACCGGGGAGCTGTTTTTT
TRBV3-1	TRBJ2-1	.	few	CASSQGARDNEQFF	TGTGCCAGCAGCCAAGGGGCCAGGGACAATGAGCAGTTCTTC
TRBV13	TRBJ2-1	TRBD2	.	CASSNRLRAGGMSYEQFF	TGTGCCAGCAGCAACCGACTTCGAGCGGGGGGTATGTCGTATGAGCAGTTCTTC
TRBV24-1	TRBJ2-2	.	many	CATSDLRPGRGNTGELFF	TGTGCCACCAGTGATTTGCGTCCGGGACGGGGGAACACCGGGGAGCTGTTTTTT
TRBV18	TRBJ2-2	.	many	CASSPPGSGELFF	TGTGCCAGCTCACCCCCAGGGTCCGGGGAGCTGTTTTTT
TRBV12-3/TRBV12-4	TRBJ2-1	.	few	CASSSSVHEQFF	TGTGCCAGCAGTTCTAGCGTTCATGAGCAGTTCTTC
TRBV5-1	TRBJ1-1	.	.	CASSLTEESEAFF	TGCGCCAGCAGCCTGACAGAGGAATCTGAAGCTTTCTTT
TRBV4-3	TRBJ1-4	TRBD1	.	CASSQPGQGNEKLFF	TGCGCCAGCAGCCAACCGGGACAGGGAAATGAAAAACTGTTTTTT
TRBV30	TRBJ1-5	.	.	CAWSDGVNQPQHF	TGTGCCTGGAGTGACGGGGTTAATCAGCCCCAGCATTTT
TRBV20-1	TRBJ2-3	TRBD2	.	CSAKTSGTDTQYF	TGCAGTGCGAAAACTAGCGGCACAGATACGCAGTATTTT
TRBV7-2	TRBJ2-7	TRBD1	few	CASSLQGDEQYF	TGTGCCAGCAGCTTACAGGGGGACGAGCAGTACTTC
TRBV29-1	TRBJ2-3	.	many	CSVGLGGTDTQYF	TGCAGCGTTGGTCTGGGGGGCACAGATACGCAGTATTTT
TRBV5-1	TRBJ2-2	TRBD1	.	CASSRDRGFTGELFF	TGCGCCAGCAGCAGGGACAGGGGCTTCACCGGGGAGCTGTTTTTT
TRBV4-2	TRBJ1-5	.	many	CASSQDSGNQPQHF	TGTGCCAGCAGCCAAGATTCAGGCAATCAGCCCCAGCATTTT
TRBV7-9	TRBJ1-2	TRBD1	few	CASSSGTEPYGYTF	TGTGCCAGCAGCTCGGGGACAGAGCCTTATGGCTACACCTTC
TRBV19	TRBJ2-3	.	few	CASSIAQTDTQYF	TGTGCCAGTAGTATAGCTCAAACAGATACGCAGTATTTT
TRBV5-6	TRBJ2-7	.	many	CASSLGGGVEQYF	TGTGCCAGCAGCTTAGGAGGGGGCGTCGAGCAGTACTTC